This entry features one T cell receptor beta chain sequence. The data originate from a study of blood T cell repertoires in COVID-19. Study overall: Spain, Italy and the United States supplied samples that represented acute and convalescent COVID-19. Sources were T cells, B-cell-depleted T cells, or PBMCs; the material itself was cDNA or gDNA.

As processed by the authors: How many nucleated cells were present was estimated from reference gene primer amplification. TCRdb keeps only in-frame clones here, not all; method: immunoSEQ multiplex PCR. D and trimming were read from the DNA, whereas the V and J calls and clone size are those reported in that table. The data show around 300,000 clones, 75% to 90% seen once. Trimming pared 6 bases from V and 0 bases from J, leaving 7 bases between. The CDR3 length is 13 residues. The germline CDR1 and CDR2 sequences are MGHDK and SYGVNS. This receptor was obtained from a man younger than 30 with active or convalescent COVID-19. Sequenced: peripheral blood. The genes are TRBV25-1 and TRBJ2-3; the D is unclear. CDR3 in amino acids: CASRVTSTDTQYF. In DNA form, the CDR3 reads TGTGCCAGCAGGGTGACTAGCACAGATACGCAGTATTTT.